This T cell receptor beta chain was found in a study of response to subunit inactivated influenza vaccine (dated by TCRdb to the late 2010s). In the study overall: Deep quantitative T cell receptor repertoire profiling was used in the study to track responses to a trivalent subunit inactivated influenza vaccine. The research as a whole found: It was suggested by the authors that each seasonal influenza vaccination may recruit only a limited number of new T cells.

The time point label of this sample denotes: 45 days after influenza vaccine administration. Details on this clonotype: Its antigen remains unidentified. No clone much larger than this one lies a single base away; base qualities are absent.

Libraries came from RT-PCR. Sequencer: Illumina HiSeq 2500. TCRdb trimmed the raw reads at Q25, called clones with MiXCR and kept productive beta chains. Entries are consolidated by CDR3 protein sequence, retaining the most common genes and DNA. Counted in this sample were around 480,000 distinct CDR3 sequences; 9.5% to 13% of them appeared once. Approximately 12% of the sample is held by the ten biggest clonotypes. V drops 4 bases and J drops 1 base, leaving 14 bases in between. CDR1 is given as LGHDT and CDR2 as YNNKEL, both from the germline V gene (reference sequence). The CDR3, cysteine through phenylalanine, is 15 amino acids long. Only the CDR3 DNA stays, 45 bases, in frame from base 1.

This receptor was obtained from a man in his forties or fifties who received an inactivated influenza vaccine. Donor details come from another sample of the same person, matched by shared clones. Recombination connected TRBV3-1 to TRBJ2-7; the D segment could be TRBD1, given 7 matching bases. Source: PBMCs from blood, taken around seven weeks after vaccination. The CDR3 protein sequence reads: CASSRRGQNSYEQYF. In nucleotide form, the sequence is TGTGCCAGCAGCCGGAGGGGACAGAATTCCTACGAGCAGTACTTC.